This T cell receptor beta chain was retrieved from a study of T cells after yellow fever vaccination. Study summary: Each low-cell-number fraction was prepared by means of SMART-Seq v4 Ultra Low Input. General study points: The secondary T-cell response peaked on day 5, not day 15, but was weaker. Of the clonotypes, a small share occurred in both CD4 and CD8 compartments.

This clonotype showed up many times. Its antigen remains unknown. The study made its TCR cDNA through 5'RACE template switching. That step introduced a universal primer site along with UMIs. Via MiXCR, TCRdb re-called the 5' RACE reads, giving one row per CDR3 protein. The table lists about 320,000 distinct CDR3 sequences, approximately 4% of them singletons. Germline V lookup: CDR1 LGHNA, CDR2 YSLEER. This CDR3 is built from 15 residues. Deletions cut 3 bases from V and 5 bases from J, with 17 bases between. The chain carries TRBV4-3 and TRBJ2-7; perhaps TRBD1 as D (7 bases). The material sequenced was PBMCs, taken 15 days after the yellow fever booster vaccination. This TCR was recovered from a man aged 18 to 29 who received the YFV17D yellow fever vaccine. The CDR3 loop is CASSQEEGAKDEQYF. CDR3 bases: TGCGCCAGCAGCCAGGAGGAGGGGGCGAAGGACGAGCAGTACTTC.